Listed below are T cell receptor beta chains from one sample, sequenced in a study of regulatory T cells in long-lasting Graves disease. TCRdb called the multiplex PCR reads again in MiXCR, with one record for every CDR3 protein. The sample has some 340,000 distinct CDR3 sequences; 12% are singletons. These data were also reused for a study on T cells in Graves' hyperthyroidism and ophthalmopathy.

Sequencing was performed on peripheral blood mononuclear cells (PBMCs), taken at new diagnosis, from a patient treated with antithyroid drugs. These receptors were obtained from a woman younger than 30 with Graves disease. The CDR3 runs from the conserved cysteine through the conserved F or W. D genes are given only for firm matches. Clone size appears in some rows only: once, few, many, or a class for an expanded clone.

TRBJ1-1,TRBV5-1,-,many,CASSLKGGGTEAFF,TGCGCCAGCAGCTTGAAAGGGGGTGGCACTGAAGCTTTCTTT
TRBJ2-7,TRBV20-1,TRBD1,many,CSARGRVWGQVTNEQYF,TGCAGTGCTAGAGGTCGGGTGTGGGGACAGGTAACCAACGAGCAGTACTTC
TRBJ2-3,TRBV29-1,TRBD2,many,CSVGGGATDTQYF,TGCAGCGTTGGGGGGGGAGCTACAGATACGCAGTATTTT
TRBJ1-3,TRBV18,-,many,CASTRRSSGNTIYF,TGTGCCAGCACCCGGAGGAGCTCTGGAAACACCATATATTTT
TRBJ2-2,TRBV5-8,TRBD2,few,CASSSEPSGWNTGELFF,TGTGCCAGCAGCTCGGAGCCTAGCGGGTGGAACACCGGGGAGCTGTTTTTT
TRBJ2-7,TRBV20-1,TRBD2,many,CSATLRTSGSLDEQYF,TGCAGTGCTACTCTCCGGACTAGCGGGAGTCTAGACGAGCAGTACTTC
TRBJ2-4,TRBV12-3/TRBV12-4,-,few,CASSLGFFEDIQYF,TGTGCCAGCAGTTTAGGGTTTTTTGAGGACATTCAGTACTTC
TRBJ1-2,TRBV6-1,-,many,CASKADRSGYTF,TGTGCCAGCAAGGCCGACCGGTCGGGCTACACCTTC
TRBJ2-1,TRBV24-1,-,few,CATSPGTSQKASYNEQLF,TGTGCCACCAGTCCGGGGACTTCACAGAAGGCCTCCTACAATGAGCAGCTCTTC
TRBJ2-7,TRBV9,TRBD2,-,CASSYTGTIDEQYF,TGTGCCAGCAGCTACACCGGGACTATAGACGAGCAGTACTTC
TRBJ2-2,TRBV11-2,TRBD2,many,CASSFFRKTTSPAVPGELFF,TGTGCCAGCAGCTTTTTTAGGAAGACGACTAGCCCAGCAGTACCCGGGGAGCTGTTTTTT
TRBJ2-5,TRBV12-3/TRBV12-4,TRBD1,few,CASSYPQGREEAQYF,TGTGCCAGCAGTTACCCACAGGGGAGAGAAGAGGCCCAGTACTTC
TRBJ1-2,TRBV20-1,TRBD1,-,CSARDRGSNYGYTF,TGCAGTGCCCGGGACAGGGGATCTAACTATGGCTACACCTTC
TRBJ2-1,TRBV15,-,many,CATSRVGYIPLYNEQFF,TGTGCCACCAGCAGAGTGGGTTACATTCCGCTTTACAATGAGCAGTTCTTC
TRBJ2-1,TRBV4-1,-,many,CASSQEGRGISYNEQFF,TGCGCCAGCAGCCAAGAAGGTAGGGGGATCTCCTACAATGAGCAGTTCTTC
TRBJ1-6,TRBV5-8,-,-,CASSLSGDSPLHF,TGTGCCAGCAGCTTGTCGGGGGATTCACCCCTCCACTTT
TRBJ2-3,TRBV6-5,-,many,CASSYSTASADTQYF,TGTGCCAGCAGTTACTCGACGGCTTCCGCAGATACGCAGTATTTT
TRBJ1-2,TRBV5-1,-,-,CASYNPGTRVGYTF,TGCGCCAGCTACAACCCCGGGACTCGGGTCGGCTACACCTTC
TRBJ2-6,TRBV4-3,-,many,CASSQVHGKYLSANVLTF,TGCGCCAGCAGCCAAGTGCATGGGAAGTATTTATCGGCCAACGTCCTGACTTTC
TRBJ2-7,TRBV6-1,-,-,CASNTGISTYEQYF,TGTGCCAGCAACACAGGGATTTCGACCTACGAGCAGTACTTC
TRBJ1-3,TRBV30,TRBD1,many,CAWGTGFSPSGNTIYF,TGTGCCTGGGGGACAGGGTTTAGTCCCTCTGGAAACACCATATATTTT
TRBJ2-2,TRBV5-4,-,few,CASSSPGRTNTGELFF,TGTGCCAGCTCTAGTCCGGGACGGACGAACACCGGGGAGCTGTTTTTT
TRBJ2-5,TRBV27,-,many,CASKVGIGQETQYF,TGTGCCAGCAAGGTGGGGATTGGCCAAGAGACCCAGTACTTC
TRBJ2-3,TRBV6-1,TRBD2,many,CASSDSGDTDTQYF,TGTGCCAGCAGTGATAGCGGGGATACAGATACGCAGTATTTT
TRBJ2-4,TRBV20-1,TRBD2,many,CSARDIRAGVREPRGSAKNIQYF,TGCAGTGCTAGAGATATACGAGCGGGAGTAAGGGAACCGCGGGGCTCAGCCAAAAACATTCAGTACTTC
TRBJ1-5,TRBV10-3,-,few,CAISESPNQPQHF,TGTGCCATCAGTGAGTCCCCCAATCAGCCCCAGCATTTT
TRBJ2-4,TRBV7-2,-,many,CASSDRYKNIQYF,TGTGCCAGCAGCGATAGATACAAAAACATTCAGTACTTC
TRBJ2-5,TRBV5-1,-,-,CASSTGQQETQYF,TGCGCCAGCAGCACCGGACAGCAAGAGACCCAGTACTTC
TRBJ2-7,TRBV27,TRBD1,few,CASSGWTGTGKYEQYF,TGTGCCAGCAGCGGTTGGACCGGGACAGGGAAGTACGAGCAGTACTTC
TRBJ2-3,TRBV6-1,TRBD2,many,CASSDRAGGPLDTQYF,TGTGCCAGCAGCGATCGAGCGGGAGGGCCCTTAGATACGCAGTATTTT